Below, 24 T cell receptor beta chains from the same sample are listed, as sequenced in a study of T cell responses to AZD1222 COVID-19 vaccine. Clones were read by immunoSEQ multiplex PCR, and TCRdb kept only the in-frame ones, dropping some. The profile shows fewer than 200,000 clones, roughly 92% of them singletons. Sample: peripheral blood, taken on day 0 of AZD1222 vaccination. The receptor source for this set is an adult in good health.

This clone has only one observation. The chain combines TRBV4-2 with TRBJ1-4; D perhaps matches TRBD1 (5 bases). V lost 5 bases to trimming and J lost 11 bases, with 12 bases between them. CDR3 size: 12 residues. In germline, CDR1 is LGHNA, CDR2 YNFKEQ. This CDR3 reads CASSTPGVKLFF. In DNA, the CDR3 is TGTGCCAGCAGCACTCCGGGGGTTAAACTGTTTTTT.

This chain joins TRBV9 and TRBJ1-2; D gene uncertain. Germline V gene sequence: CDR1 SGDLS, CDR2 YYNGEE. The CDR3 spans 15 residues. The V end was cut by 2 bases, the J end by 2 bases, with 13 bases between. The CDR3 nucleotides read TGTGCCAGCAGCGTGGCACAGTCGCTGAACTATGGCTACACCTTC. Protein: CASSVAQSLNYGYTF.

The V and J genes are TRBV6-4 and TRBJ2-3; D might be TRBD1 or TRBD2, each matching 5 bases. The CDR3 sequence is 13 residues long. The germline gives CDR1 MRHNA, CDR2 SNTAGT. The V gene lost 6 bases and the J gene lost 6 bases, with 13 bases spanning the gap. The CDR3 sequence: CASSRDRRDTQYF. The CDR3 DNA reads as TGTGCCAGCAGCCGGGACCGCAGGGATACGCAGTATTTT.

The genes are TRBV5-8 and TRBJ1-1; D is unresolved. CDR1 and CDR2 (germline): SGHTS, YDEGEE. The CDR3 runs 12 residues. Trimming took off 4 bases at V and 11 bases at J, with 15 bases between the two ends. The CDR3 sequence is CASSPADQEAFF. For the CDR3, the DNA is TGTGCCAGCAGCCCCGCCGACCAAGAGGCTTTCTTT. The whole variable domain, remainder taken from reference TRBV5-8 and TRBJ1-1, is EAGVTQSPTHLIKTRGQQATLRCSPISGHTSVYWYQQALGLGLQFLLWYDEGEERNRGNFPPRFSGRQFPNYSSELNVNALELEDSALYLCASSPADQEAFFGQGTRLTVV.

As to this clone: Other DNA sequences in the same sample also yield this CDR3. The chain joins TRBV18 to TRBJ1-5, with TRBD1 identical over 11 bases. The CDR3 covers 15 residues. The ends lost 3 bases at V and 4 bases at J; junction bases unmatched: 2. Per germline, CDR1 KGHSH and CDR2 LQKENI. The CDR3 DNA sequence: TGTGCCAGCTCACCCGGGACAGGGGGTAATCAGCCCCAGCATTTT. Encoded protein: CASSPGTGGNQPQHF. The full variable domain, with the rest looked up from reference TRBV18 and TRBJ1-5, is NAGVMQNPRHLVRRRGQEARLRCSPMKGHSHVYWYRQLPEEGLKFMVYLQKENIIDESGMPKERFSAEFPKEGPSILRIQQVVRGDSAAYFCASSPGTGGNQPQHFGDGTRLSIL.

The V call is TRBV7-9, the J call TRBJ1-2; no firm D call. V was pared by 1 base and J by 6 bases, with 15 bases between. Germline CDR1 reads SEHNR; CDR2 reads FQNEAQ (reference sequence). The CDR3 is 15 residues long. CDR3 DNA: TGTGCCAGCAGCTTAGAGGGAACCCCCTTCAATGGCTACACCTTC. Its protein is CASSLEGTPFNGYTF.

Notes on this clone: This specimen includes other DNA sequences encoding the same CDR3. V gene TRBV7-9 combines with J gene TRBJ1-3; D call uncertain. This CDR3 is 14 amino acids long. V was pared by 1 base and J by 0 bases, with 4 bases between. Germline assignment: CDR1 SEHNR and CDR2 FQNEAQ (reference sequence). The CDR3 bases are TGTGCCAGCAGCTTAGAGGTCTCTGGAAACACCATATATTTT. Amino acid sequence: CASSLEVSGNTIYF.

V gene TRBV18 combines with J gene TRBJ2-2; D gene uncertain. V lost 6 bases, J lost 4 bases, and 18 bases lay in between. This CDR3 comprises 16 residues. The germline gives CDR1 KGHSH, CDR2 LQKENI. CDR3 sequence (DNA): TGTGCCAGCTCCCCGGAAAGGCCGGCCGGCACCGGGGAGCTGTTTTTT. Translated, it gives CASSPERPAGTGELFF.

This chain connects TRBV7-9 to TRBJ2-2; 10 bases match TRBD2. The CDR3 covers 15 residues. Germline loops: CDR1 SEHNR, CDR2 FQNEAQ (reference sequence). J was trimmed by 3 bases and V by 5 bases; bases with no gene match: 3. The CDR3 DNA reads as TGTGCCAGCAGCGCCGGACTAGCGGACACCGGGGAGCTGTTTTTT. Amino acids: CASSAGLADTGELFF.

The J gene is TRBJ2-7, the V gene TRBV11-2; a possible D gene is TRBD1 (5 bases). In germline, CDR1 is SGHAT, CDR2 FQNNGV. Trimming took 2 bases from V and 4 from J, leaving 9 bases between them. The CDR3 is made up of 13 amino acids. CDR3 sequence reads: CASSLSRDYEQYV. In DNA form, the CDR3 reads TGTGCCAGCAGCTTAAGCAGGGATTACGAGCAGTACGTC.

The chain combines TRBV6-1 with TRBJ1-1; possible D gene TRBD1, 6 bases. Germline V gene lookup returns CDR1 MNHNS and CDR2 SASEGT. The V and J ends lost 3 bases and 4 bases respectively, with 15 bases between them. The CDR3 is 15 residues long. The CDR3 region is CASSDRSGAATEAFF. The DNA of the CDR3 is TGTGCCAGCAGTGATAGGTCAGGGGCCGCCACTGAAGCTTTCTTT.

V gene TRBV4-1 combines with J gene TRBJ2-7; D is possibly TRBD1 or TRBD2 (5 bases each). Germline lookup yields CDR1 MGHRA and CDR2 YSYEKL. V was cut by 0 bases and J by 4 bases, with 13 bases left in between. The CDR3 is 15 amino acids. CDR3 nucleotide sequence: TGCGCCAGCAGCCAAGAGCCGGTTGGGACGTACGAGCAGTACTTC. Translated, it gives CASSQEPVGTYEQYF.

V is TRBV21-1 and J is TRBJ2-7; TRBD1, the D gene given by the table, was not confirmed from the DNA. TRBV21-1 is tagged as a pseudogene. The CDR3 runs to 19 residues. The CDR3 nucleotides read TGTGCCAGCAGCAAACTTGAGGGGACAGGGGTTGCATTATCCTACGAGCAGTACTTC. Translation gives CASSKLEGTGVALSYEQYF.

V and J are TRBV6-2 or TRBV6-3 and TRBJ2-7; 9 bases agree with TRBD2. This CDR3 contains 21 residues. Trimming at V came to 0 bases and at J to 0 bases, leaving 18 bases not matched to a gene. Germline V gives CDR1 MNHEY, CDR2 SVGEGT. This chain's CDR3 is CASSYSILTSGPTRGSYEQYF. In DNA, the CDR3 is TGTGCCAGCAGTTACTCGATACTGACTAGCGGCCCCACAAGAGGCTCCTACGAGCAGTACTTC.

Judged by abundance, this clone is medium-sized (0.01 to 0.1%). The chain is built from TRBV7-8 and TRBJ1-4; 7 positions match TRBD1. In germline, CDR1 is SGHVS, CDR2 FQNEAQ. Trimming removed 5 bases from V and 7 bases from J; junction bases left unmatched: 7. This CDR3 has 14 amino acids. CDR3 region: CASSLQGPGEKLFF. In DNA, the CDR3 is TGTGCCAGCAGCCTACAGGGGCCCGGTGAAAAACTGTTTTTT.

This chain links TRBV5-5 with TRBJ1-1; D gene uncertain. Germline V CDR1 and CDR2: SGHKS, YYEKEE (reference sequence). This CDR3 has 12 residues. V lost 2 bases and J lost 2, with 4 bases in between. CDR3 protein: CASSFLNTEAFF. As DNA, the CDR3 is TGTGCCAGCAGCTTTTTAAACACTGAAGCTTTCTTT. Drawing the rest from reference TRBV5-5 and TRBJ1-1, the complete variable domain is DAGVTQSPTHLIKTRGQQVTLRCSPISGHKSVSWYQQVLGQGPQFIFQYYEKEERGRGNFPDRFSARQFPNYSSELNVNALLLGDSALYLCASSFLNTEAFFGQGTRLTVV.

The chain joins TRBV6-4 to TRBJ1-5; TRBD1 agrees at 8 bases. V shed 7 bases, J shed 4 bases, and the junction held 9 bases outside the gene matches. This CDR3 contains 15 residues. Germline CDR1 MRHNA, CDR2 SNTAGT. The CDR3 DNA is TGTGCCAGCACCGACAGGGGCGAAGTTAATCAGCCCCAGCATTTT. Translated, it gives CASTDRGEVNQPQHF.

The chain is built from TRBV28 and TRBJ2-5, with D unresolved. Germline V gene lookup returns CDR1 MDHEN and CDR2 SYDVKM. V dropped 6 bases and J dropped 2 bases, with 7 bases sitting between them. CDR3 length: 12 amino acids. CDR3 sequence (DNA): TGTGCCAGCAGCCTCCAGCAAGAGACCCAGTACTTC. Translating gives CASSLQQETQYF. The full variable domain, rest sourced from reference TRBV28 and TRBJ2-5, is DVKVTQSSRYLVKRTGEKVFLECVQDMDHENMFWYRQDPGLGLRLIYFSYDVKMKEKGDIPEGYSVSREKKERFSLILESASTNQTSMYLCASSLQQETQYFGPGTRLLVL.

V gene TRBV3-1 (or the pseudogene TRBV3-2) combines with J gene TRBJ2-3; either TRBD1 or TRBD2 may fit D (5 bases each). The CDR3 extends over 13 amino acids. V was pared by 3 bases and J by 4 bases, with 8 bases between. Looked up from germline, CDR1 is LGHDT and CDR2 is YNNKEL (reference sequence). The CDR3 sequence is CASSHGAADTQYF. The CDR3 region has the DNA TGTGCCAGCAGCCACGGGGCGGCAGATACGCAGTATTTT.

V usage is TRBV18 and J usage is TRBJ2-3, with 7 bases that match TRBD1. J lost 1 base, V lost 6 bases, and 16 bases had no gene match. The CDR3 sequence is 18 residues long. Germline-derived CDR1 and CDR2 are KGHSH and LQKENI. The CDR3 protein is CASSPRGQTFVGTDTQYF. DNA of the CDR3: TGTGCCAGCTCTCCCCGGGGACAGACATTTGTGGGCACAGATACGCAGTATTTT.

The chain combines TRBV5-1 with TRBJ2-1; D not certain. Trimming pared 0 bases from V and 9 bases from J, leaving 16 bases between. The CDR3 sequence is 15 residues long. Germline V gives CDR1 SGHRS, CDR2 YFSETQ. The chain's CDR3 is CASSLDYRPTFEQFF. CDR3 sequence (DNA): TGCGCCAGCAGCTTGGACTACCGTCCTACTTTTGAGCAGTTCTTC.

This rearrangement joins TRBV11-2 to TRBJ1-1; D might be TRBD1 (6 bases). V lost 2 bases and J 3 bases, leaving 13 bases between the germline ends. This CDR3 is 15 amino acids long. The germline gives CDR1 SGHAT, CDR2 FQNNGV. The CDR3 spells CASSLWLAGDTEAFF. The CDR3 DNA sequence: TGTGCCAGCAGCTTATGGCTCGCAGGGGACACTGAAGCTTTCTTT.

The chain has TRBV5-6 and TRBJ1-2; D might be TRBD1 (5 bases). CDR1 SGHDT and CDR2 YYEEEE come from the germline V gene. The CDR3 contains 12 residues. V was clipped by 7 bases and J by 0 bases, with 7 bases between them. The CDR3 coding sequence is TGTGCCAGCCGGGGGGCTAACTATGGCTACACCTTC. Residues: CASRGANYGYTF.

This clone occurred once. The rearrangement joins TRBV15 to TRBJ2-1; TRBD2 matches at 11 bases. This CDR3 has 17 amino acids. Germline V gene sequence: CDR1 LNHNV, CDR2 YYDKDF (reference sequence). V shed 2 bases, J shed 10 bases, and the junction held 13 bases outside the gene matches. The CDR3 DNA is TGTGCCACCAGCAGACCCCCGACTAGCGGGGTGTCAAGGGAGCAGTTCTTC. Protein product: CATSRPPTSGVSREQFF.